This TCR beta chain was retrieved from a study of post-analysis software for immune sequencing data. The study, taken as a whole, reports: When patients were compared with controls, a handful of TRBV segments were more frequent, TRBV5-6, TRBV5-1 and TRBV20-1 among them.

In the case of this clonotype: Its antigen is not known.

V lost 7 bases and J lost 7; bases outside the gene matches: 12. The CDR3 length is 14 residues. CDR1 and CDR2 (germline): SNHLY, FYNNEI. Incorporated into the TCR beta cDNA libraries were unique molecular identifiers, which served to reduce PCR and sequencing biases. TCRdb ran MiXCR on the PCR reads and lists one entry per CDR3 protein. Among roughly 540,000 distinct CDR3 sequences listed, 30% to 40% were seen once. Sequenced material: blood. This clonotype originated in a girl aged 2-17 years with multiple sclerosis. The V and J genes are TRBV2 and TRBJ2-7, with 8 bases aligning to TRBD2. CDR3 DNA: TGTGCCAGCACCTCAGCGGGGGATCAGTATGAGCAGTACTTC. It encodes CASTSAGDQYEQYF.